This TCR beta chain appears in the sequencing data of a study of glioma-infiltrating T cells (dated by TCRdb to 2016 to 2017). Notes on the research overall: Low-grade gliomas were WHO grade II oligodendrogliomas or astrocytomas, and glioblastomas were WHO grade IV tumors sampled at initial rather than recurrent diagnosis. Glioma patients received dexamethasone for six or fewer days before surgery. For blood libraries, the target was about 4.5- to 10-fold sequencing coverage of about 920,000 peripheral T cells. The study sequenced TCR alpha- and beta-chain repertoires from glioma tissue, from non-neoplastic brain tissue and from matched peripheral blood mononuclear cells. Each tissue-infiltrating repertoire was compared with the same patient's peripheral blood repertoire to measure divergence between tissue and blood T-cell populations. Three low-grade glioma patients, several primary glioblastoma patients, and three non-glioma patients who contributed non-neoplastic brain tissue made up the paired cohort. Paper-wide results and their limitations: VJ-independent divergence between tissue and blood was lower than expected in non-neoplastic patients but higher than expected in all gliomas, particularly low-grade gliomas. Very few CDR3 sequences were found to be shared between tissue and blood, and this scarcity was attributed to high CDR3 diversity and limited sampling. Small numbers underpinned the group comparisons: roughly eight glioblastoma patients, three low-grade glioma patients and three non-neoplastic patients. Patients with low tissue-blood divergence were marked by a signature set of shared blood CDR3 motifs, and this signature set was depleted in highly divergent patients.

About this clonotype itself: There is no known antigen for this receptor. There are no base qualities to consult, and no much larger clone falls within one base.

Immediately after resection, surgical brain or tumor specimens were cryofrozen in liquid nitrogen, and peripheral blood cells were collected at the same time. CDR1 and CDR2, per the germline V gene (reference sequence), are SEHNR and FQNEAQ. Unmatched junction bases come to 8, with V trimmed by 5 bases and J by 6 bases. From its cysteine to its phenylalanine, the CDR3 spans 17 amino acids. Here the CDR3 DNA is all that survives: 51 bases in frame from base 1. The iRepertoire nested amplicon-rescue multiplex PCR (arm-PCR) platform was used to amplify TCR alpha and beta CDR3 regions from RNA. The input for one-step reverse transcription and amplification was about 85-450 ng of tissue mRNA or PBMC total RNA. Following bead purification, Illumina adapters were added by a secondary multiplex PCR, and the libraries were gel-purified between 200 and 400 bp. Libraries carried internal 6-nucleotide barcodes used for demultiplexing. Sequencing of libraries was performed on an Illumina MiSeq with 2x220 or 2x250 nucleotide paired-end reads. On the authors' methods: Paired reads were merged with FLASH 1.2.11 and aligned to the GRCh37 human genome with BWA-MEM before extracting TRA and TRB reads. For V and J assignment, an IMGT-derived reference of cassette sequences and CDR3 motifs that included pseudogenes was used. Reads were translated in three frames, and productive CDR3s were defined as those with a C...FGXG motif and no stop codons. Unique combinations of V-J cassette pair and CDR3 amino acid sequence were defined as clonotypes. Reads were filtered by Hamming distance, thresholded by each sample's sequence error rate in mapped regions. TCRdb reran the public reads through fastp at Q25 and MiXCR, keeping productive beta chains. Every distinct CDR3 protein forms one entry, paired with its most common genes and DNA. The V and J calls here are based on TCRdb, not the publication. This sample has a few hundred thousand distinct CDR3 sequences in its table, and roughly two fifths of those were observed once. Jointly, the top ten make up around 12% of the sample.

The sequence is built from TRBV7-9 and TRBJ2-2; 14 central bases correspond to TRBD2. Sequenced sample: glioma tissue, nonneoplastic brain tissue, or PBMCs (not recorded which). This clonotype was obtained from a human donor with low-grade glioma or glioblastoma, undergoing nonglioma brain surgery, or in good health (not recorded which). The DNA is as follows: TGTGCCAGCAGCCTCGGACTAGCGGGAGGTCGCGCCGGGGAGCTGTTTTTT. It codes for CASSLGLAGGRAGELFF. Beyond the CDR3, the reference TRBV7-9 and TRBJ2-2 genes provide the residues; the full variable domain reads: DTGVSQNPRHKITKRGQNVTFRCDPISEHNRLYWYRQTLGQGPEFLTYFQNEAQLEKSRLLSDRFSAERPKGSFSTLEIQRTEQGDSAMYLCASSLGLAGGRAGELFFGEGSRLTVL.